Detailed here is one TCR beta chain. Its target is not known. This entry belongs to a study of T cell responses to AZD1222 COVID-19 vaccine. Whole-study findings and limits: Repertoires were obtained solely post-peak T cell response. The donor group comprised mostly white British people and more females; the analysis possibly underestimated clonal diversity.

Clones were sequenced by immunoSEQ multiplex PCR, and TCRdb holds only the in-frame ones, with some missing. The sample lists some 130,000 clones, 90% to 95% occurring once. The TCR sequence derives from an adult in good health. Sample: peripheral blood, taken on day 0 of AZD1222 vaccination.

CDR3 sequence: CASSVGSVSYNEQFF. For the CDR3, the DNA is TGTGCCAGCAGCGTAGGAAGTGTGTCCTACAATGAGCAGTTCTTC. The chain uses TRBV9 and TRBJ2-1; D remains unclear. V dropped 0 bases and J dropped 1 base, with 8 bases sitting between them. The CDR3 runs 15 residues. Germline CDR1 reads SGDLS; CDR2 reads YYNGEE. Full variable domain (remainder filled in from reference TRBV9 and TRBJ2-1): DSGVTQTPKHLITATGQRVTLRCSPRSGDLSVYWYQQSLDQGLQFLIQYYNGEERAKGNILERFSAQQFPDLHSELNLSSLELGDSALYFCASSVGSVSYNEQFFGPGTRLTVL.